The rows below give T cell receptor beta chains drawn from one sample of a study of blood T cell repertoires in COVID-19. This table comes from immunoSEQ multiplex PCR, and its TCRdb copy is limited to in-frame clones, with some not included. The sample yields 150,000 or so clones, 81% seen once. The sample was PBMCs or T cells enriched from blood (not recorded which). The source is a middle-aged woman with acute COVID-19. Both conserved end residues are part of each CDR3. D genes are given only for firm matches. Size is stated for part of the rows, as once, few or many counts, or as a class when the clone is expanded.

few	TRBJ2-1	TRBD2	TRBV7-3	TGTGCCAGCAGCCCTCGAGCGGGAGGGCTTAGCAATGAGCAGTTCTTC	CASSPRAGGLSNEQFF
.	TRBJ2-1	TRBD2	TRBV6-6	TGTGCCAGCAGCTTGACTAGCGGGAGGGCCAATGAGCAGTTCTTC	CASSLTSGRANEQFF
few	TRBJ2-7	.	TRBV6-1	TGTGCCAGCAGTGAAGATTCCGGGACTCCTTACGAGCAGTACTTC	CASSEDSGTPYEQYF
.	TRBJ1-4	TRBD1	TRBV6-5	TGTGCCAGCAGCTCCGGGACAGCTAATGAAAAACTGTTTTTT	CASSSGTANEKLFF
.	TRBJ2-5	TRBD1	TRBV13	TGTGCCAGCAGCCCAAGGACAGGTCCACAGACCCAGTACTTC	CASSPRTGPQTQYF
.	TRBJ2-1	.	TRBV5-4	TGTGCCAGCAGCGCTGAACCAACAGGGAGCTCCTACAATGAGCAGTTCTTC	CASSAEPTGSSYNEQFF
.	TRBJ2-2	TRBD2	TRBV7-9	TGTGCCAGCAGCTACACGGGGGGTACAATCGGGGAGCTGTTTTTT	CASSYTGGTIGELFF
.	TRBJ2-1	TRBD2	TRBV11-3	TGTGCCAGCAGTAGGATGGGACTAGCGGGAAACAATGAGCAGTTCTTC	CASSRMGLAGNNEQFF
.	TRBJ2-1	.	TRBV5-1	TGCGCCAGCAGCTTGGACTTACTCAATGAGCAGTTCTTC	CASSLDLLNEQFF
.	TRBJ1-5	.	TRBV19	TGTGCCAGTAGTATGGGTCAGGGGTTGGTTCAGCCCCAGCATTTT	CASSMGQGLVQPQHF
.	TRBJ2-1	.	TRBV11-3	TGTGCCAGCAGTCAATACAATGAGCAGTTCTTC	CASSQYNEQFF
.	TRBJ2-1	.	TRBV30	TGTGCCTGGAGTAATTGGATTGAGGGCACAGCCAATGAGCAGTTCTTC	CAWSNWIEGTANEQFF
.	TRBJ2-3	TRBD2	TRBV6-1	TGTGCCAGCAGTGAGGGACTAGCGGTAGATACGCAGTATTTT	CASSEGLAVDTQYF
.	TRBJ1-3	TRBD1	TRBV7-8	TGTGCCAGCAGCTTCGGCAGGGGGAGCCCTGCAAACACCATATATTTT	CASSFGRGSPANTIYF
.	TRBJ2-5	.	TRBV29-1	TGCAGCGTTCCCGGCCAAGAGACCCAGTACTTC	CSVPGQETQYF
.	TRBJ1-1	TRBD1	TRBV2	TGTGCCAGCAGTGGCTGGAGGACAGGGCGAACTGAAGCTTTCTTT	CASSGWRTGRTEAFF
.	TRBJ2-5	TRBD2	TRBV2	TGTGCCAGCAGGACCCGGACTAGCGGGCAAGAGACCCAGTACTTC	CASRTRTSGQETQYF
.	TRBJ2-3	TRBD2	TRBV19	TGTGCCAGTAGTATTGGTGGACTAGCGACAGATACGCAGTATTTT	CASSIGGLATDTQYF
.	TRBJ1-1	TRBD1	TRBV9	TGTGCCAGCACCAGGGGGGATTATTCGAACACTGAAGCTTTCTTT	CASTRGDYSNTEAFF
.	TRBJ2-3	TRBD1	TRBV19	TGTGCCAGTAGTACAGGGACAGGGAACACAGATACGCAGTATTTT	CASSTGTGNTDTQYF
.	TRBJ1-1	TRBD1	TRBV5-1	TGCGCCAGCAGCTTGTCGGGACAGTTCACTGAAGCTTTCTTT	CASSLSGQFTEAFF
once	TRBJ2-5	TRBD1	TRBV7-9	TGTGCCAGCAGTTTCCAGCAGGGGGCAGGGGAGACCCAGTACTTC	CASSFQQGAGETQYF
.	TRBJ2-7	.	TRBV5-1	TGCGCCAGCAGCTTGGTCCTGTGGGGCGGAAACGAGCAGTACTTC	CASSLVLWGGNEQYF
.	TRBJ2-7	TRBD2	TRBV27	TGTGCCAGCAGTCTGAGCGGGACTCACTACGAGCAGTACTTC	CASSLSGTHYEQYF
.	TRBJ1-2	TRBD1	TRBV14	TGTGCCAGCAGTCTTACCGGGACAGGGATGGGTGGCTACACCTTC	CASSLTGTGMGGYTF
.	TRBJ2-2	.	TRBV12-5	TGTGCTAGTGGTTACATCGCGAACACCGGGGAGCTGTTTTTT	CASGYIANTGELFF
.	TRBJ2-1	.	TRBV7-9	TGTGCCAGCAGCTTAAGCGGCCCCCGGGATGAGCAGTTCTTC	CASSLSGPRDEQFF
once	TRBJ2-1	TRBD2	TRBV6-1	TGTGCCAGCAGTGTCTTAGCGGGAGTCGGCGGGAATGAGCAGTTCTTC	CASSVLAGVGGNEQFF
.	TRBJ1-4	TRBD1	TRBV10-2	TGCGCCAGCCGGACCCAGGGGGTCGGGGAAAAACTGTTTTTT	CASRTQGVGEKLFF
.	TRBJ1-5	.	TRBV30	TGTGCCTGGAGTACAGGGCTACTCAGCAATCAGCCCCAGCATTTT	CAWSTGLLSNQPQHF
.	TRBJ2-1	TRBD2	TRBV10-3	TGTGCCATCAGTGGGTTTCCGGGACTAGCGGAGCCCGGCAATGAGCAGTTCTTC	CAISGFPGLAEPGNEQFF
.	TRBJ2-7	.	TRBV7-2	TGTGCCAGCAGCCCGGGGAGTAGGAGGGGCTACGAGCAGTACTTC	CASSPGSRRGYEQYF
many	TRBJ1-2	TRBD1	TRBV28	TGTGCCAGTTTTGGGACCGGGACAGGAGCTTATGGCTACACCTTC	CASFGTGTGAYGYTF
once	TRBJ2-1	.	TRBV10-2	TGCGCCAGCAGCCTAGCGCGAACTTACAATGAGCAGTTCTTC	CASSLARTYNEQFF
few	TRBJ2-7	TRBD2	TRBV2	TGTGCCAGCAGTGTTAAGAGTCCCGCCGGGAGGGAGCAGTACTTC	CASSVKSPAGREQYF
.	TRBJ1-2	.	TRBV12-3/TRBV12-4	TGTGCCAGCAGTTTGTTTGGAGGCTATGGCTACACCTTC	CASSLFGGYGYTF
.	TRBJ1-4	.	TRBV3-1/TRBV3-2	TGTGCCAGCAGCCAAATCGGCTACAGGGACGGGGAAAAACTGTTTTTT	CASSQIGYRDGEKLFF
.	TRBJ1-5	.	TRBV6-1	TGTGCCAGCAGTGAACGGGCGACAGTTGGGCATCAGCCCCAGCATTTT	CASSERATVGHQPQHF
once	TRBJ2-7	TRBD1	TRBV9	TGTGCCAGCAGCGTAGGACAGGGTAACTACGAGCAGTACTTC	CASSVGQGNYEQYF
.	TRBJ2-2	TRBD1	TRBV28	TGTGCCAGCAGCCCCGACAGGGGGGCCGGGGAGCTGTTTTTT	CASSPDRGAGELFF
.	TRBJ1-1	.	TRBV12-3/TRBV12-4	TGTGCCAGCAGTTTTCGGGGGGGCACTGAAGCTTTCTTT	CASSFRGGTEAFF
.	TRBJ2-7	.	TRBV4-1	TGCGCCAGCAGCCAAGAGGAAAGGAGCTCCTACGAGCAGTACTTC	CASSQEERSSYEQYF
.	TRBJ2-5	.	TRBV9	TGTGCCAGCAGCGCAGGGTGGCGAGAGACCCAGTACTTC	CASSAGWRETQYF
.	TRBJ2-2	TRBD2	TRBV14	TGTGCCAGCAGTCGTTGGACTAGCGGGGCCGAGCTGTTTTTT	CASSRWTSGAELFF
.	TRBJ1-4	.	TRBV5-1	TGCGCCAGCAGCCCCCAAGGGGATTCAACTAATGAAAAACTGTTTTTT	CASSPQGDSTNEKLFF
.	TRBJ2-3	.	TRBV7-8	TGTGCCAGCAGCTTAGCGGGAGTAAGTGGTGATACGCAGTATTTT	CASSLAGVSGDTQYF
.	TRBJ1-2	.	TRBV19	TGTGCCAGTAGCCGTGGGGGGGTATCTAACTATGGCTACACCTTC	CASSRGGVSNYGYTF
.	TRBJ1-1	.	TRBV30	TGTGCCTGGAGTGTAAAACCAGGGGCCTTGATGAACACTGAAGCTTTCTTT	CAWSVKPGALMNTEAFF
.	TRBJ2-4	.	TRBV28	TGTGCCAGCAGTTGGGACATAGCCAAAAACATTCAGTACTTC	CASSWDIAKNIQYF
.	TRBJ2-5	TRBD2	TRBV5-4	TGTGCCAGCAGCTGGACTAGCCAAGAGACCCAGTACTTC	CASSWTSQETQYF
.	TRBJ1-6	.	TRBV5-1	TGCGCCAGCAGCTTGGATAATAATTCACCCCTCCACTTT	CASSLDNNSPLHF
.	TRBJ2-2	TRBD1	TRBV2	TGTGCCAGCTGGAGACAGGGAGACACCGGGGAGCTGTTTTTT	CASWRQGDTGELFF
.	TRBJ2-1	.	TRBV4-1	TGCGCCAGCAGCCGCGACAGCAATGAGCAGTTCTTC	CASSRDSNEQFF
.	TRBJ1-2	.	TRBV30	TGTGCCTGGAGTCCCAGGGACTATGGCTACACCTTC	CAWSPRDYGYTF